The present TCR beta chain was sequenced within a study of blood T cell repertoires in COVID-19 (dated by TCRdb to about 2020). About the study as a whole: The collaborator samples originated in the United States, Italy and Spain and spanned the acute and convalescent phases of COVID-19. The sample metadata nearly always contained a de-identified subject ID, COVID-19 status, age in years and sex. The samples were drawn from the first 160 participants of the ongoing ImmuneRACE study and from 950 to 1,500 subjects provided by 6 global collaborators. Deeply sampled blood TCRbeta repertoires from subjects exposed to, actively infected with, or recovered from COVID-19 were included in the dataset. Where available, HLA class I and class II types were obtained from metadata supplied by the sample provider rather than from assay-based typing. A freely available public database, intended as a resource for researchers studying the immune response to SARS-CoV-2, is where the repertoires were released. The prospective study material was composed of cDNA or gDNA derived from T cells, B-cell-depleted T cells, or PBMCs. The paper as a whole reports these results and caveats: Clinical and demographic metadata were provided uncurated, with the amount varying by source and participant.

For this clone: The antigen this receptor binds is unknown. No qualities accompany the bases; no much larger clone lies one base away.

Collaborating institutions collected whole blood in K2EDTA tubes following their own protocols. For TCRbeta analysis, collaborator samples were shipped as frozen whole blood, as isolated PBMCs, or as DNA extracted from either sample type. Inclusive of the bounding cysteine and phenylalanine, the CDR3 is 15 residues long. Here the CDR3 DNA is all that survives: 45 bases in frame from base 1. From the germline V gene, CDR1 is WSHSY and CDR2 is SAAADI. V sheds 4 bases and J sheds 2 bases, leaving 12 bases between their ends. TCRbeta CDR3 regions were amplified from genomic DNA by means of the immunoSEQ Assay, a bias-controlled multiplex PCR. Regarding the original processing steps: The number of nucleated cells in each sample was estimated from the amplification of reference gene primers within the assay. Sequence reads were collapsed and filtered to measure the absolute abundance of every unique TCRbeta CDR3 rearrangement. Productive Simpson clonality was computed per sample as the square root of Simpson's diversity index over productive rearrangements. Imported from immuneACCESS, the table was reduced by TCRdb to in-frame sequences with V and J called. These copies leave out some clones; in studies compared against another copy, an unresolved V gene accounts for under half, and the cause of the remainder is not known. Clone size and V and J calls were adopted from that table, with D and trimming inferred from the DNA. The sample includes about 130,000 clones, with around 77% observed a single time. The ten largest make up about a tenth of the sample.

The sample taken for sequencing was peripheral blood. The receptor comes from a human donor in a cohort sampled during active COVID-19. The rearranged segments are TRBV10-2 and TRBJ1-3; the D gene cannot be resolved reliably. CDR3 reads: CASSVAGSTGNTIYF. The DNA reads as follows: TGCGCCAGCAGTGTTGCGGGGAGCACTGGAAACACCATATATTTT.